Shown below are 15 T cell receptor beta chains from a single sample sequenced in a study of response to subunit inactivated influenza vaccine. TCRdb fed the RT-PCR reads into MiXCR, producing one record per CDR3 protein. The sample comprises 800,000 or so distinct CDR3 sequences, 21% of which are singletons, and 9.5% to 13% rests with the top ten. Sequencing used PBMCs from blood, obtained around 5 days after vaccination. Receptors originate from a man aged 50 or older who received an inactivated influenza vaccine.

This clonotype was picked up many times. This chain joins TRBV12-3 or TRBV12-4 and TRBJ1-4; 8 bases map to TRBD1. CDR3 length: 14 residues. The V gene end was trimmed by 6 bases and the J gene end by 8 bases; junction bases not matched to a gene: 8. Here the CDR3 reads CASSKTGGGEKLFF. The CDR3 nucleotides read TGTGCCAGCAGCAAAACAGGGGGTGGAGAAAAACTGTTTTTT.

This CDR3 is CSAADGSEPQHF. The CDR3 DNA follows: TGCAGTGCTGCTGACGGCAGTGAGCCCCAGCATTTT. The J gene is TRBJ1-5, the V gene TRBV20-1; D gene uncertain. The CDR3 has 12 amino acids. Deletions cut 5 bases from V and 8 bases from J, with 13 bases between. Germline V gene sequence: CDR1 DFQATT, CDR2 SNEGSKA (reference sequence).

This clonotype was recorded many times. This CDR3 reads CASSPYLVSGRNTDTQYF. The CDR3 bases are TGTGCCAGCAGTCCATATTTGGTCAGCGGGAGAAACACAGATACGCAGTATTTT. The chain recombines TRBV6-1 with TRBJ2-3; 8 bases fit TRBD2. J lost 2 bases, V lost 5 bases, and 15 bases had no gene match. Germline CDR1 is MNHNS and CDR2 is SASEGT. This CDR3 comprises 18 residues.

This chain joins TRBV7-2 and TRBJ2-1; TRBD1 agrees at 7 bases. The CDR3 has 14 residues. Germline lookup yields CDR1 SGHTA and CDR2 FQGNSA. The V and J ends lost 5 bases and 6 bases, in that order; junction bases with no gene match: 7. The CDR3 loop is CASSPGQLTNEQFF. The CDR3 DNA follows: TGTGCCAGCAGCCCGGGACAGCTTACCAATGAGCAGTTCTTC.

This clonotype was seen only a few times. This CDR3 is CASSLGASEGGDTQYF. The CDR3 nucleotides are TGTGCCAGCAGTCTCGGGGCTAGCGAAGGGGGGGATACGCAGTATTTT. The chain joins TRBV12-3 or TRBV12-4 to TRBJ2-3; D may be TRBD1 or TRBD2 (6 bases each). The CDR3 is 16 residues long. Trimming took 5 bases from V and 6 from J, leaving 21 bases between them.

The V and J genes are TRBV12-3 or TRBV12-4 and TRBJ1-1, with D perhaps TRBD1 (5 bases). V lost 6 bases and J lost 1, with 12 bases in between. The CDR3 extends over 14 amino acids. CDR3 bases: TGTGCCAGCAGCACCGGGACGGAGAACACTGAAGCTTTCTTT. This codes for CASSTGTENTEAFF.

V is TRBV10-3 and J is TRBJ2-1; 7 bases fit TRBD2. V dropped 4 bases and J dropped 8; count of bases not matched to a gene: 5. The CDR3 runs 13 residues. CDR1 and CDR2 from the germline V gene are ENHRY and SYGVKD. The CDR3 sequence is CAISGASGYEQFF. In nucleotides, the CDR3 is TGTGCCATCAGTGGGGCTAGCGGTTATGAGCAGTTCTTC.

V gene TRBV7-2 combines with J gene TRBJ2-5; D unresolved. V lost 4 bases to trimming and J lost 5 bases, with 17 bases between them. Germline V gene sequence: CDR1 SGHTA, CDR2 FQGNSA. The CDR3 spans 15 residues. The CDR3 protein is CASSYLWAATETQYF. The CDR3 DNA follows: TGTGCCAGCAGCTACCTGTGGGCTGCGACCGAGACCCAGTACTTC.

This clonotype was seen more than once but under ten times. This chain uses TRBV14 with TRBJ2-4, with D perhaps matching TRBD2 (5 bases). V lost 4 bases, J lost 0 bases, and 28 bases lay in between. The CDR3 is 21 residues long. Germline lookup yields CDR1 SGHDN and CDR2 FVKESK. The CDR3 coding sequence is TGTGCCAGCAGCCCGCGAGAGCGGCAGACAAACCCGAAGCTAGCCAAAAACATTCAGTACTTC. Encoded protein: CASSPRERQTNPKLAKNIQYF. The entire variable domain, with the rest obtained from reference TRBV14 and TRBJ2-4, is as follows: EAGVTQFPSHSVIEKGQTVTLRCDPISGHDNLYWYRRVMGKEIKFLLHFVKESKQDESGMPNNRFLAERTGGTYSTLKVQPAELEDSGVYFCASSPRERQTNPKLAKNIQYFGAGTRLSVL.

The chain carries TRBV20-1 and TRBJ1-6; D is unclear. V lost 3 bases and J lost 7, with 13 bases in between. Germline lookup yields CDR1 DFQATT and CDR2 SNEGSKA (reference sequence). The CDR3 spans 14 residues. This chain's CDR3 is CSASSDIYNSPLHF. As DNA, the CDR3 is TGCAGTGCTAGTTCTGACATCTACAATTCACCCCTCCACTTT.

This clonotype has more than one count but fewer than ten. V usage is TRBV15 and J usage is TRBJ2-3; possibly TRBD1 for D (5 bases). Germline CDR1 LNHNV, CDR2 YYDKDF (reference sequence). V was clipped by 3 bases and J by 6 bases, with 19 bases between them. The CDR3 sequence is 16 residues long. The CDR3 sequence is CATSRGPDTYGDTQYF. For the CDR3, the DNA is TGTGCCACCAGCAGGGGGCCAGACACCTACGGGGATACGCAGTATTTT.

Here the CDR3 reads CAVGGGTGELFF. The CDR3 region has the DNA TGTGCGGTCGGGGGGGGCACCGGGGAGCTGTTTTTT. The rearrangement joins TRBV11-2 to TRBJ2-2, with TRBD2 identical over 8 bases. Germline loops: CDR1 SGHAT, CDR2 FQNNGV. The CDR3 has 12 amino acids.

The CDR3 region has the DNA TGTGCCAGCAGCTTAACCGGGACTAGCGGACCTAATGAGCAGTTCTTC. Translation gives CASSLTGTSGPNEQFF. This rearrangement joins TRBV7-6 to TRBJ2-1; 11 bases align to TRBD2. Trimming at V came to 2 bases and at J to 7 bases, leaving 7 bases not matched to a gene. This CDR3 contains 16 residues. Germline CDR1 and CDR2: SGHVS and FNYEAQ.

This clonotype was counted a single time. This sequence joins TRBV23-1 and TRBJ2-1; TRBD2 matches at 11 bases. TRBV23-1 is given ORF status, its function remaining uncertain. The CDR3 runs 16 residues. Trimming removed 5 bases from V and 5 bases from J; junction bases left unmatched: 8. The CDR3 sequence is CASSARLAGLDNEQFF. For the CDR3, the DNA is TGCGCCAGCAGTGCCAGACTAGCGGGACTAGACAATGAGCAGTTCTTC.

The chain joins TRBV4-2 to TRBJ2-3, with 8 bases identical to TRBD2. Trimming removed 1 base from V and 4 bases from J; junction bases left unmatched: 7. Germline V gene lookup returns CDR1 LGHNA and CDR2 YNFKEQ. CDR3 length: 16 residues. The CDR3 region is CASSQVSRGGSDTQYF. Here the CDR3 DNA reads TGTGCCAGCAGCCAAGTCAGCCGGGGGGGGTCAGATACGCAGTATTTT.